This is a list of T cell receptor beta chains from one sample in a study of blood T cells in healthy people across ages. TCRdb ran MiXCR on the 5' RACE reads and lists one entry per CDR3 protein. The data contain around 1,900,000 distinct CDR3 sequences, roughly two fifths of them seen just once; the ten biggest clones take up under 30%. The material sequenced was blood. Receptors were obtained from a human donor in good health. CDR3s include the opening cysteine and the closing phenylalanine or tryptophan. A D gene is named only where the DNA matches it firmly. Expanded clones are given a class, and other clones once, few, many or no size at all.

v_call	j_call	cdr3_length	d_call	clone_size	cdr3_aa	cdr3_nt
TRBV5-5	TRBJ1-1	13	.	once	CASSQAANTEAFF	TGTGCCAGCAGCCAGGCCGCGAACACTGAAGCTTTCTTT
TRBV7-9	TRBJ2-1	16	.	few	CASSLTTGTPNNEQFF	TGTGCCAGCAGCTTAACGACCGGGACACCCAACAATGAGCAGTTCTTC
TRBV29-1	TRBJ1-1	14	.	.	CSVGARTDGTEAFF	TGCAGCGTTGGGGCCAGGACAGATGGAACTGAAGCTTTCTTT
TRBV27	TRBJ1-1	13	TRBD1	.	CASYGQGNTEAFF	TGTGCCAGCTATGGACAGGGGAACACTGAAGCTTTCTTT
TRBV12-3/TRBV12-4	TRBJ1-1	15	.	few	CARTIGQIMNTEAFF	TGTGCCCGCACCATCGGACAGATCATGAACACTGAAGCTTTCTTT
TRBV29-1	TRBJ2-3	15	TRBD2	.	CSVDGASGSTDTQYF	TGCAGCGTTGATGGGGCTAGCGGAAGCACAGATACGCAGTATTTT
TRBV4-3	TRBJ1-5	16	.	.	CASSQEAGNYNQPQHF	TGCGCCAGCAGCCAAGAAGCAGGCAACTACAATCAGCCCCAGCATTTT
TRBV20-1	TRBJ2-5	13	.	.	CSARVHPGETQYF	TGCAGTGCTAGAGTCCACCCGGGAGAGACCCAGTACTTC
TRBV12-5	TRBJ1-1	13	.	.	CASGLYLGTEAFF	TGTGCTAGTGGTTTGTACCTCGGCACTGAAGCTTTCTTT
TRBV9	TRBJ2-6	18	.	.	CASSPGAGRPWGANVLTF	TGTGCCAGCAGCCCAGGAGCGGGCCGACCCTGGGGGGCCAACGTCCTGACTTTC
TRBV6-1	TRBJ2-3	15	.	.	CVSRILPEDTDTQYF	TGTGTCAGCAGAATACTCCCCGAAGACACAGATACGCAGTATTTT
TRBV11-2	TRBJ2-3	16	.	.	CASSLALAFAPDTQYF	TGTGCCAGCAGCCTCGCTCTAGCGTTCGCCCCCGATACGCAGTATTTT
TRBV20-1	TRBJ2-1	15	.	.	CSASRGPSSYNEQFF	TGCAGTGCTAGTCGGGGTCCAAGCTCCTACAATGAGCAGTTCTTC
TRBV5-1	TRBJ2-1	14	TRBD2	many	CASSSGLAHNEQFF	TGCGCCAGCAGCTCCGGACTAGCACACAATGAGCAGTTCTTC
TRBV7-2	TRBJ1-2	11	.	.	CAVNLGFGYTF	TGTGCCGTGAACCTTGGATTTGGCTACACCTTC
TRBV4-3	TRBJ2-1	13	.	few	CASSQSVSGEQFF	TGCGCCAGCAGCCAGTCAGTCTCCGGGGAGCAGTTCTTC
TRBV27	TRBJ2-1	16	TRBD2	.	CASSPLALAGDAEQFF	TGTGCCAGCAGTCCCCTGGCGTTAGCGGGGGACGCTGAGCAGTTCTTC
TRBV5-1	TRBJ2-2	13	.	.	CASSLSWAGELFF	TGCGCCAGCAGCCTTTCATGGGCCGGGGAGCTGTTTTTT
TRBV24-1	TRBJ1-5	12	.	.	CATSDWTGPQHF	TGTGCCACCAGTGATTGGACGGGACCCCAGCATTTT
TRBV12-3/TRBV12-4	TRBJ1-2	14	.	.	CASSLGASWVGYTF	TGTGCCAGCAGTTTGGGGGCCTCTTGGGTCGGCTACACCTTC
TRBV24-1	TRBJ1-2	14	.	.	CATSDLGQGDGYTF	TGTGCCACCAGTGATTTGGGGCAGGGCGATGGCTACACCTTC
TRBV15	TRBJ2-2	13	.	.	CATSTSNTGELFF	TGTGCCACCAGCACCTCTAACACCGGGGAGCTGTTTTTT
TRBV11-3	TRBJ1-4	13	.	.	CASSQSGAEKLFF	TGTGCCAGCAGTCAGTCGGGGGCTGAAAAACTGTTTTTT
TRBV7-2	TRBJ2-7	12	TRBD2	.	CAGGDFTYEQYF	TGTGCGGGAGGGGATTTCACCTACGAGCAGTACTTC
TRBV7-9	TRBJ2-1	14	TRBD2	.	CASSIAGGPDEQFF	TGTGCCAGCAGCATAGCGGGGGGGCCTGATGAGCAGTTCTTC